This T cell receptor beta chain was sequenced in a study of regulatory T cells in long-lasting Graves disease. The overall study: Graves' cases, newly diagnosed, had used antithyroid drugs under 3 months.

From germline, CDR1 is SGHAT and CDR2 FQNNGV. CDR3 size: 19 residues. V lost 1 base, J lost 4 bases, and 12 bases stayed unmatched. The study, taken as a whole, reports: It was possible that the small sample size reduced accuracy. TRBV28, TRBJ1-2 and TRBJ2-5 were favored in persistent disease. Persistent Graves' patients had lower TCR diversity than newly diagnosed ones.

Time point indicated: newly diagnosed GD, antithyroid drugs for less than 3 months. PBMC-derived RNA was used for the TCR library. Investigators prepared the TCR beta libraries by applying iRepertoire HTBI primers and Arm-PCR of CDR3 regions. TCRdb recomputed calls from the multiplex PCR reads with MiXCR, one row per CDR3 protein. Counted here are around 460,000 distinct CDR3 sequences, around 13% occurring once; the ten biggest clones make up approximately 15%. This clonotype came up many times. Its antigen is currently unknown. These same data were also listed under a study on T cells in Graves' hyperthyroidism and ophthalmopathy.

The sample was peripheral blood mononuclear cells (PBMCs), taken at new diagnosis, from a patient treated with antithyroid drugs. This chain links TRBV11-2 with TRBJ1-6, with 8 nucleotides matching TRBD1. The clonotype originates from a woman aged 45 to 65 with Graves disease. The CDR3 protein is CASSLAGRGRNPYNSPLHF. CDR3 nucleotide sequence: TGTGCCAGCAGCTTAGCGGGCAGGGGGCGAAATCCGTATAATTCACCCCTCCACTTT.